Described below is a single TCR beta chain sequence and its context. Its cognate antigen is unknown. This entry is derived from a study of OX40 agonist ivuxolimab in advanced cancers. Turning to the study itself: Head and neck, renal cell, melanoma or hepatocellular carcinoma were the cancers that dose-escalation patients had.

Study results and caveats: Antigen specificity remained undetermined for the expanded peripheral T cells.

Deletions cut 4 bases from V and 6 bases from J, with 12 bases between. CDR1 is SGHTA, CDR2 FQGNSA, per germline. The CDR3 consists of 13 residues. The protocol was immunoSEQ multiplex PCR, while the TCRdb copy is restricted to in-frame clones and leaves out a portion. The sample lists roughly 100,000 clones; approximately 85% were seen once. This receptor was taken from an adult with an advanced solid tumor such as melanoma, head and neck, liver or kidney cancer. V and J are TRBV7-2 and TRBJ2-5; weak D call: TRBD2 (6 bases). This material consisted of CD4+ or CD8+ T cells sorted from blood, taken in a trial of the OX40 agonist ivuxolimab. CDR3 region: CASSSRGKKTQYF. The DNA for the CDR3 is TGTGCCAGCAGCTCGCGCGGGAAAAAGACCCAGTACTTC.